Listed here is a single T cell receptor (beta chain). CDR3 length: 16 amino acids. Per the germline V gene, CDR1 is SGHNT and CDR2 is YENEEA. The J segment lost 6 bases and the V segment lost 5 bases, leaving 14 bases of the junction unmatched. The study enrolled healthy HIV-negative adults without recent acute infections or vaccinations as donors. The sample is drawn from a study of shared clonotypes between healthy human individuals. Deep-level assay runs were performed. It was on ten immunoSEQ deep assay plates that unsorted PBMC DNA was sequenced. Some clones are missing from TCRdb's copy, which holds only in-frame ones; the method was immunoSEQ multiplex PCR. The sample holds about 510,000 clones, almost 80% seen once.

V is TRBV11-3 and J is TRBJ2-3; TRBD2 matches at 7 bases. Source material: PBMCs. This sequence was found in a woman between 40 and 50 years old in good health. Some clones in this sample may be carry-over from other donors' samples. Written as DNA, the CDR3 is TGTGCCAGCAGCCCTCGGGGAGGGGCGAAACATGATACGCAGTATTTT. Translating it yields CASSPRGGAKHDTQYF. The full variable domain, with the rest looked up from reference TRBV11-3 and TRBJ2-3, is EAGVVQSPRYKIIEKKQPVAFWCNPISGHNTLYWYLQNLGQGPELLIRYENEEAVDDSQLPKDRFSAERLKGVDSTLKIQPAELGDSAVYLCASSPRGGAKHDTQYFGPGTRLTVL.